This T cell receptor beta chain was observed in a study of long-term antiretroviral therapy in people with HIV. Study-wide findings and caveats: Transplant-donor-level diversity was not reached after ART, though diversity increased. CDR3 length ranges were narrower in HIV repertoires than in controls. Pre-ART expanded clones dominated the repertoire at every time point.

Of note for this clone: Its antigen remains unknown.

With 2 bases removed from V and 0 bases from J, the gap between germline ends came to 2 bases. Germline lookup yields CDR1 ENHRY and CDR2 SYGVKD. The CDR3 runs to 14 residues. immunoSEQ v3.0 was run at survey level. Measured with immunoSEQ multiplex PCR; TCRdb has only the in-frame clones, and not every one. The table has around 20,000 clones, 65% to 85% seen once. The receptor comes from a woman under 30 with HIV. Sequenced material: unsorted PBMCs, taken 0.6 years after starting antiretroviral therapy. This rearrangement joins TRBV10-3 to TRBJ2-6; D not resolved. CDR3 loop: CAISESSGANVLTF. For the CDR3, the DNA is TGTGCCATCAGTGAGAGCTCTGGGGCCAACGTCCTGACTTTC.